This entry is about one T cell receptor (beta chain). Its antigen remains unidentified. TCRdb re-called the 5' RACE reads through MiXCR, storing one row per CDR3 protein. Of about 340,000 distinct CDR3 sequences in the sample, under 15% were seen once. This CDR3 has 14 residues. Germline V gene lookup returns CDR1 SGHTA and CDR2 FQGNSA. Trimming shortened V by 3 bases and J by 5 bases, and 13 bases separated the two germline ends. These data are taken from a study of T cells after yellow fever vaccination. The study's findings and limits: Most clones from primary vaccination resurfaced after the booster (96% CD4, 75% to 90% CD8).

This specimen was CD4+ T cells sorted from PBMCs, taken 15 days after the yellow fever booster vaccination. This chain uses TRBV7-2 with TRBJ1-1, with D possibly TRBD1 on 6 matching bases. The receptor comes from a man aged 18-30 years who received the YFV17D yellow fever vaccine. The DNA for the CDR3 is TGTGCCAGCAGCTTGGGGGGGACACGGACTGAAGCTTTCTTT. Protein product: CASSLGGTRTEAFF.